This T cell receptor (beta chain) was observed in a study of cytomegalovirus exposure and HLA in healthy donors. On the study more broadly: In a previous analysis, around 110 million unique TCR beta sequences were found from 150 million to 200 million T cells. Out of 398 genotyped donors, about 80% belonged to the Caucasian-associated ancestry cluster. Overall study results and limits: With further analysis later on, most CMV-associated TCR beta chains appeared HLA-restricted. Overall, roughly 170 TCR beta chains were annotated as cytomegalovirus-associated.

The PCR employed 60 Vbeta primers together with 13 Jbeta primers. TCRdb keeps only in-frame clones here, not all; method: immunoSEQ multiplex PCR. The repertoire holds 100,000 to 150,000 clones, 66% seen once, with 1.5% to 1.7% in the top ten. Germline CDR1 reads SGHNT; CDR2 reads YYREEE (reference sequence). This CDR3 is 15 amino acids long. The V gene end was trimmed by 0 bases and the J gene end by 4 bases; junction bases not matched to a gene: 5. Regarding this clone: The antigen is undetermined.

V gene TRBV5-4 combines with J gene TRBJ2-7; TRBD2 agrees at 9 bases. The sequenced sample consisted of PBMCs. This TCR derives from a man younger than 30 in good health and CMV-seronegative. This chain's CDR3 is CASSLGGTSLYEQYF. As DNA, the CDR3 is TGTGCCAGCAGCTTGGGAGGGACTAGCTTGTACGAGCAGTACTTC.